This T cell receptor beta chain was profiled in a study of T-cell reconstitution after alpha-beta-depleted transplantation in children. Construction of the TCRbeta library involved unique molecular identifiers. Using its own MiXCR run on the PCR reads, TCRdb lists one record per CDR3 protein. The sample carries about 980,000 distinct CDR3 sequences, around 30% recorded once. Points on this clonotype: Its specificity is unknown.

Findings of the study overall: The authors attributed T-cell counts and diversity one year after transplant mostly to newly produced T cells. Several hundred expanded graft clones reportedly gave rise to the alpha-beta T cells present about two months after transplant. Recipient T cells and thymic progenitors that survived were the source of the high TCRbeta diversity seen at day 60 in some patients.

CDR3 length: 14 amino acids. Trimming took off 3 bases at V and 5 bases at J, with 13 bases between the two ends. This chain connects TRBV12-3 or TRBV12-4 to TRBJ1-2; no reliable D call. The source is a boy in the first two years of life who had a stem cell transplant for SCID, so the T cells may come from the graft donor. Source: PBMCs, mostly from graft donor cells, taken 360 days after TCRalphabeta/CD19-depleted stem cell transplant. The CDR3 protein is CASSFGRQKYGYTF. CDR3 DNA sequence: TGTGCCAGCAGTTTTGGTAGACAAAAGTATGGCTACACCTTC.